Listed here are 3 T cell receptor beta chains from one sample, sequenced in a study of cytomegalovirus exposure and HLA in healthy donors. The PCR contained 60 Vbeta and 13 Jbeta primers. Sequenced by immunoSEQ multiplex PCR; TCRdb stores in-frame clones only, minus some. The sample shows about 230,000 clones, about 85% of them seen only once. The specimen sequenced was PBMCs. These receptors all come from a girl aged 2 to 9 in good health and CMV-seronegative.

This chain's CDR3 is CASSLTGGNQPQHF. DNA for the CDR3: TGCGCCAGCAGCTTGACAGGGGGCAATCAGCCCCAGCATTTT. This chain connects TRBV5-1 to TRBJ1-5; 7 nucleotides agree with TRBD1. CDR3 size: 14 residues. Germline lookup yields CDR1 SGHRS and CDR2 YFSETQ. Losses at the gene ends were 1 base for V and 2 bases for J; bases not matched to a gene: 0.

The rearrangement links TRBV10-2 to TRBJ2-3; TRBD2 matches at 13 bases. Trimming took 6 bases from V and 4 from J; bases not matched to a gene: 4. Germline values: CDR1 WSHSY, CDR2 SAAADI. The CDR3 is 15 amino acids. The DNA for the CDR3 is TGCGCCAGCAGCAACGGACTAGCGGGAGCAGATACGCAGTATTTT. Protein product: CASSNGLAGADTQYF.

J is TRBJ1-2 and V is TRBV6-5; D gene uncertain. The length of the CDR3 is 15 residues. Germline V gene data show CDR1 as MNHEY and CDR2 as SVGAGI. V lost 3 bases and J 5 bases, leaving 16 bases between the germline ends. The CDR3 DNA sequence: TGTGCCAGCAGTTATTACGGACCCGGAGGATATGGCTACACCTTC. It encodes CASSYYGPGGYGYTF.